This TCR beta chain was obtained from a study of vaccination effects on CD4 cells after COVID-19. The wider study: Post-vaccine draws lagged the second dose by a median of 72 days. The study's findings and limits: Limitations: small convalescent group and missing early post-infection timepoints. Only a single clone (1 of 255 vaccine-induced clones in healthy vaccinees) cross-reacted with common cold coronaviruses.

Repertoires were generated with immunoSEQ multiplex PCR, while TCRdb's copy carries only in-frame clones and drops some. The profile shows 27,000 or so clones, about 83% of them singletons. Trimming cost V 1 base and J 2 bases, with 10 bases left between them. The germline V gene encodes CDR1 SGHKS and CDR2 YYEKEE (reference sequence). The CDR3 length is 15 residues. Expansion of antigen-specific CD4+ T cells with viral peptide pools was carried out by the ViraFEST assay before sequencing. The authors isolated CD4+ T cells after ten to eleven days of culture. Vaccine administered to participants consisted of two doses of either BNT162b2 or mRNA-1273. Each culture well received a few million PBMC. These cells were then cultured in IMDM with 9 to 10 IU/ml IL-2 and 9.5 to 10 ug/ml peptides. This clone appeared a single time. The antigen is not known.

The clonotype comes from a human donor who received a COVID-19 vaccine. Some clones in this sample may be carry-over from other donors' samples. The rearrangement links TRBV5-5 to TRBJ1-5; TRBD1 might be the D (6 bases). The specimen was CD4+ T cells from PBMCs cultured with HCoV-NL63 spike peptides, collected after COVID-19 vaccination. Here the CDR3 reads CASSLNEGGNQPQHF. The CDR3 region has the DNA TGTGCCAGCAGCTTGAATGAGGGGGGCAATCAGCCCCAGCATTTT. Combining the CDR3 with reference TRBV5-5 and TRBJ1-5 gives the whole variable domain DAGVTQSPTHLIKTRGQQVTLRCSPISGHKSVSWYQQVLGQGPQFIFQYYEKEERGRGNFPDRFSARQFPNYSSELNVNALLLGDSALYLCASSLNEGGNQPQHFGDGTRLSIL.